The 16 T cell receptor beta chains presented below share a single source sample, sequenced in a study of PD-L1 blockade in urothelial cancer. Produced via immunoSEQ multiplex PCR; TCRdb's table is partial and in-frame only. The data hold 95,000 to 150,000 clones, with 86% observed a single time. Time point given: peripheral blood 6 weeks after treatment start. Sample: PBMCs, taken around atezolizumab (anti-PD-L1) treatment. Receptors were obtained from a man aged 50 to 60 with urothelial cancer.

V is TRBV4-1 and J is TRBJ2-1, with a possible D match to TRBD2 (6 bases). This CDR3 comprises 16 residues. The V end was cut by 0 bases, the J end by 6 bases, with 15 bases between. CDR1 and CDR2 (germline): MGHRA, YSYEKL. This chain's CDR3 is CASSQDTGVWGNEQFF. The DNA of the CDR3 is TGCGCCAGCAGCCAAGACACGGGAGTTTGGGGCAATGAGCAGTTCTTC.

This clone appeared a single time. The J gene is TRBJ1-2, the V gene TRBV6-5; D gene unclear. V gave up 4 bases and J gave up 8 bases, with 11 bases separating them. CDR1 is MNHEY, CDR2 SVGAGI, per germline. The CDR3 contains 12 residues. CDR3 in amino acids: CASSSAVGGYTF. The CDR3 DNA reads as TGTGCCAGCAGTTCCGCGGTTGGAGGCTACACCTTC.

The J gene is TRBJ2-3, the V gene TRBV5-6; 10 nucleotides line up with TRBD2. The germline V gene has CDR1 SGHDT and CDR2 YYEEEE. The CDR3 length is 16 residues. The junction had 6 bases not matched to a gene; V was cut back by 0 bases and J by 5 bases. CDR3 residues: CASSLVASGRGDTQYF. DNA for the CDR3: TGTGCCAGCAGCTTGGTGGCTAGCGGGAGAGGAGATACGCAGTATTTT.

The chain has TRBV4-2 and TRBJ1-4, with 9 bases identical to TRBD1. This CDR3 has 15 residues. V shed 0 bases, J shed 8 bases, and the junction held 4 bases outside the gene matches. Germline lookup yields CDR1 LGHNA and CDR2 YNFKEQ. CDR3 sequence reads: CASSQEQGALEKLFF. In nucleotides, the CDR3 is TGTGCCAGCAGCCAAGAACAGGGGGCGTTGGAAAAACTGTTTTTT.

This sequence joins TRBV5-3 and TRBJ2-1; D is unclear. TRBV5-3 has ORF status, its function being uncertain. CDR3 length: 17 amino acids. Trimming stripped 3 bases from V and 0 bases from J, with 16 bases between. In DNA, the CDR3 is TGTGCCAGAAGCTCGCATTTAGTGGGCAGCTCCTACAATGAGCAGTTCTTC. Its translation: CARSSHLVGSSYNEQFF.

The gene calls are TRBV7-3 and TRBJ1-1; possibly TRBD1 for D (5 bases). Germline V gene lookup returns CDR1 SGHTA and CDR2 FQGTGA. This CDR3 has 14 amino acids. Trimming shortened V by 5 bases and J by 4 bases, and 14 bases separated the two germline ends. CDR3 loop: CASSHDPGSTEAFF. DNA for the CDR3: TGTGCCAGCAGCCATGACCCAGGGTCCACTGAAGCTTTCTTT.

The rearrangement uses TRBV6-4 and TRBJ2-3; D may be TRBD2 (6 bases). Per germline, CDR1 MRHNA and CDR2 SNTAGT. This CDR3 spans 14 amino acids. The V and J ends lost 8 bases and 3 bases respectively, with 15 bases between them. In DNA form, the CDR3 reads TGTGCCAGCCGTCCCGACCGGGGGACAGATACGCAGTATTTT. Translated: CASRPDRGTDTQYF.

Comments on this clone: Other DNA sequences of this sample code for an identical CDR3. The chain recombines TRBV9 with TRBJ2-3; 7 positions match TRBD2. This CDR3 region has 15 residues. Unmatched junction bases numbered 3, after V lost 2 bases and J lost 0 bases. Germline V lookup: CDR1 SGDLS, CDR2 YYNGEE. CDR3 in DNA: TGTGCCAGCAGCGTGACGGGAGGAAGCACAGATACGCAGTATTTT. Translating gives CASSVTGGSTDTQYF.

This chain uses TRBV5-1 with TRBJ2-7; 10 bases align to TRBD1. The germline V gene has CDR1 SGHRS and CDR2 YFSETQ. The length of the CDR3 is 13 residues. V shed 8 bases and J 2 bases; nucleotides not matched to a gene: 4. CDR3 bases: TGCGCCAGTGCCGGGACAGGGGCCTACGAGCAGTACTTC. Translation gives CASAGTGAYEQYF.

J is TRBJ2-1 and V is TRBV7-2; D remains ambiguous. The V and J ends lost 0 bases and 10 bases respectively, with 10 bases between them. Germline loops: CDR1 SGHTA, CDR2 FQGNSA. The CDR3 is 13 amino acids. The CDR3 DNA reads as TGTGCCAGCAGCTTAGCGGTCTCCGAGGAGCAGTTCTTC. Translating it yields CASSLAVSEEQFF.

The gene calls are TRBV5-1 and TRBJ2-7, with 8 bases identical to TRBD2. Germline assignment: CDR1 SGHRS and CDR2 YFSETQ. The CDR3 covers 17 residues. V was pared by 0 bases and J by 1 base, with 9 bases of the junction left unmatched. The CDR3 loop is CASSLDPGGPESYEQYF. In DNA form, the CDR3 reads TGCGCCAGCAGCTTGGATCCGGGAGGGCCGGAGTCCTACGAGCAGTACTTC.

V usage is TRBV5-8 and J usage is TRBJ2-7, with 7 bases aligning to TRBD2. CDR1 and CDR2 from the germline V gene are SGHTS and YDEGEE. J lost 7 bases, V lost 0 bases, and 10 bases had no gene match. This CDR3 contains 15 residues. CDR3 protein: CASSLGTRRGGEQYF. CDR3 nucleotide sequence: TGTGCCAGCAGCTTGGGGACTAGACGGGGTGGGGAGCAGTACTTC.

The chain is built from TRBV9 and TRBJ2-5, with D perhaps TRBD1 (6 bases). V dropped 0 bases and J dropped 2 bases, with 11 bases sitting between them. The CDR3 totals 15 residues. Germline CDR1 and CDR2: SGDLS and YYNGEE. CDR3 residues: CASSVGGTSQETQYF. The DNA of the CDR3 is TGTGCCAGCAGCGTAGGGGGGACATCACAAGAGACCCAGTACTTC.

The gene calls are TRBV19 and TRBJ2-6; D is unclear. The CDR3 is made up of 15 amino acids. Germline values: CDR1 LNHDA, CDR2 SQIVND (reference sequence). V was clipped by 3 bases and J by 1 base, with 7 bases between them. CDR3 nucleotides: TGTGCCAGTAGTATGAGGATGTCTGGGGCCAACGTCCTGACTTTC. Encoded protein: CASSMRMSGANVLTF.

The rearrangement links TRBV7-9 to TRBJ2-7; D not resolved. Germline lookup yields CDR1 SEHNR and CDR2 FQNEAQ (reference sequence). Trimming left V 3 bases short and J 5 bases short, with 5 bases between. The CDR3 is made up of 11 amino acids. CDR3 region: CASSFGHEQYF. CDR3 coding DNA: TGTGCCAGCAGCTTCGGTCACGAGCAGTACTTC.

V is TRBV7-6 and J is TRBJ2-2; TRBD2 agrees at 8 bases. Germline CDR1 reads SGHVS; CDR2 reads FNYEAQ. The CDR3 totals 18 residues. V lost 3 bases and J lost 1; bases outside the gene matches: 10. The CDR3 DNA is TGTGCCAGCAGCTTTACCTCTGGGACTAGTTTGAACACCGGGGAGCTGTTTTTT. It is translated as CASSFTSGTSLNTGELFF.